This T cell receptor (beta chain) was recorded in a study of kidney transplant recipient with SARS-CoV-2 infection. TCRdb used MiXCR to reprocess the reads, holding one entry per CDR3 protein. The profile shows 200,000 to 300,000 distinct CDR3 sequences, 29% of them singletons. This clonotype was seen at least ten times. Sequenced material: a blood sample, taken at baseline and on roughly day 110 from a kidney transplant recipient. This TCR came from a young adult male patient who had COVID-19 and was a kidney transplant recipient. The graft donor may account for some of the T cells.

DNA of the CDR3: TGTGCCAGCTCACCACTAGAGGCGGCGGGAGGGGCCTACGAGCAGTACTTC. Its protein is CASSPLEAAGGAYEQYF. The chain recombines TRBV18 with TRBJ2-7, with 9 bases aligning to TRBD2. V dropped 1 base and J dropped 2; count of bases not matched to a gene: 9. The CDR3 sequence is 17 residues long. Per germline, CDR1 KGHSH and CDR2 LQKENI.